This note documents a single TCR beta chain sequence. The target antigen is unknown. The entry originates in a study of cytomegalovirus exposure and HLA in healthy donors. Overall study findings and caveats: Through in vitro validation, three CMV-associated chains were shown to be specific for CMV antigens. Compared with the roughly 700-donor mean, an Asian-associated ancestry cluster reportedly had fewer N-insertions, according to a later analysis. Most TCR beta V segments were productive about 87% or about 30% of the time in an earlier analysis.

The CDR3 contains 15 residues. The germline CDR1 and CDR2 sequences are SGDLS and YYNGEE. V dropped 0 bases and J dropped 3 bases, with 12 bases sitting between them. 13 Jbeta primers and 60 Vbeta primers were used for the PCR. Sequencing was performed with immunoSEQ multiplex PCR; in TCRdb, only in-frame clones are kept and a portion is missing. This repertoire includes roughly 120,000 clones. The sequence derives from a man aged 30-40 years in good health and CMV-seronegative. The gene calls are TRBV9 and TRBJ1-2, with D unclear. Sequencing was performed on PBMCs. The CDR3 nucleotides read TGTGCCAGCAGCGTAGTTGGGCAGCTCCACTATGGCTACACCTTC. Amino acids: CASSVVGQLHYGYTF.